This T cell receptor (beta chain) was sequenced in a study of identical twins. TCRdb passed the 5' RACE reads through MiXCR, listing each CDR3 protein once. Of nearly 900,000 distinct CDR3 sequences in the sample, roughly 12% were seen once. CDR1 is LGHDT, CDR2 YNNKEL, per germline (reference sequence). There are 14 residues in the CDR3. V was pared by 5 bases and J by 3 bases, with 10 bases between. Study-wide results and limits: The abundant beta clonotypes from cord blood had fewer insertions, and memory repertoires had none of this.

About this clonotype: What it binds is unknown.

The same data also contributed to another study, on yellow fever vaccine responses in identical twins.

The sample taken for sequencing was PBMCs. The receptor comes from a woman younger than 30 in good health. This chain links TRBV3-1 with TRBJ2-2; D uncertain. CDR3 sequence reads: CASSNGMDTGELFF. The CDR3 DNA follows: TGTGCCAGCAGCAATGGTATGGACACCGGGGAGCTGTTTTTT.